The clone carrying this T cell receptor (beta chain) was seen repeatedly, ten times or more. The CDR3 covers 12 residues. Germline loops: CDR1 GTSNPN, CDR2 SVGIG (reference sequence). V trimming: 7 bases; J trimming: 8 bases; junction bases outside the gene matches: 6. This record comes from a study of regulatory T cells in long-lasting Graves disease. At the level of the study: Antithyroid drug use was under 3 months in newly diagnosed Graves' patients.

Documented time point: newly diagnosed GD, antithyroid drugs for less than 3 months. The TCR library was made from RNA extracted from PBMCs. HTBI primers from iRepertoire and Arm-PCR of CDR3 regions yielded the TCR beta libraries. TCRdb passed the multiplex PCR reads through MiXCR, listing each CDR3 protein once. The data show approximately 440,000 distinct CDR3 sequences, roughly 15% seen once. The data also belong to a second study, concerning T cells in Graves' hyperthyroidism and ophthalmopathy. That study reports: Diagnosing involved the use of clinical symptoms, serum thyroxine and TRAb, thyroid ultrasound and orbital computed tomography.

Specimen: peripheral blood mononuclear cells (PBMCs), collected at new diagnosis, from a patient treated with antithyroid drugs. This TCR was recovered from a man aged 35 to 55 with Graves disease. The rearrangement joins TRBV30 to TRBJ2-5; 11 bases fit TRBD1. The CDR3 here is CASTGTGGTQYF. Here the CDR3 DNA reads TGTGCCTCCACCGGGACAGGGGGTACCCAGTACTTC.